The 10 T cell receptor beta chains below were found in one sample sequenced in a study of T cells in localized non-small cell lung cancer. The repertoire was sequenced with immunoSEQ multiplex PCR; TCRdb's copy has only in-frame clones and lacks some. The profile covers under 70,000 clones, with 86% appearing a single time and less than 6% taken by the ten largest. The starting material was peripheral blood, obtained before any cancer treatment. These receptors were collected from a woman aged 35-75 years with stage I lung adenocarcinoma.

Only a few counts were recorded for this clone. The chain links TRBV25-1 to TRBJ2-5, with D hard to call. The germline V gene encodes CDR1 MGHDK and CDR2 SYGVNS. Trimming shortened V by 5 bases and J by 2 bases, and 12 bases separated the two germline ends. The CDR3 length is 14 residues. DNA of the CDR3: TGTGCCAGCAGTTTATCAGGCGCACAAGAGACCCAGTACTTC. Translation gives CASSLSGAQETQYF. The full variable domain, its missing parts supplied by reference TRBV25-1 and TRBJ2-5, is EADIYQTPRYLVIGTGKKITLECSQTMGHDKMYWYQQDPGMELHLIHYSYGVNSTEKGDLSSESTVSRIRTEHFPLTLESARPSHTSQYLCASSLSGAQETQYFGPGTRLLVL.

V and J are TRBV27 and TRBJ2-3; D is perhaps TRBD1 or TRBD2 (5 bases each). The germline V gene has CDR1 MNHEY and CDR2 SMNVEV (reference sequence). The CDR3 is made up of 16 amino acids. The germline V and J ends were trimmed by 6 bases and 5 bases, with 21 bases remaining between them. The CDR3 here is CASSQIWVGGRDTQYF. For the CDR3, the DNA is TGTGCCAGCAGCCAGATATGGGTTGGGGGTAGAGATACGCAGTATTTT.

The table lists this clone with a few counts. The chain has TRBV4-2 and TRBJ2-5; weak D call: TRBD2 (5 bases). This CDR3 has 16 residues. Trimming took 0 bases from V and 5 from J, leaving 16 bases between them. CDR1 and CDR2 from the germline V gene are LGHNA and YNFKEQ. The CDR3 bases are TGTGCCAGCAGCCAAGAGTGGCTCCAGTCGGGGGAGACCCAGTACTTC. It codes for CASSQEWLQSGETQYF.

V and J are TRBV19 and TRBJ1-3; a possible D gene is TRBD1 (5 bases). Germline CDR1 reads LNHDA; CDR2 reads SQIVND (reference sequence). Trimming pared 6 bases from V and 2 bases from J, leaving 11 bases between. The CDR3 contains 14 residues. The CDR3, as DNA: TGTGCCAGTAGCAATGGGGGGGCTGGAAACACCATATATTTT. Its translation is CASSNGGAGNTIYF.

The chain employs TRBV10-3 and TRBJ1-3; D is uncertain. This CDR3 comprises 13 residues. V dropped 4 bases and J dropped 0 bases, with 4 bases sitting between them. Germline CDR1 ENHRY, CDR2 SYGVKD. As DNA, the CDR3 is TGTGCCATCAGTGGTAACTCTGGAAACACCATATATTTT. Its protein is CAISGNSGNTIYF.

The chain uses TRBV6-4 and TRBJ2-7; 13 bases agree with TRBD2. Trimming cost V 7 bases and J 5 bases; bases outside gene matches: 14. Germline CDR1 and CDR2: MRHNA and SNTAGT. This CDR3 region has 17 residues. As DNA, the CDR3 is TGTGCCAGCAAGATAAATCCCGGGACTAGCGGGGACCACGAGCAGTACTTC. This gives the protein CASKINPGTSGDHEQYF.

Only a few counts were recorded for this clone. The chain joins TRBV5-1 to TRBJ2-7; TRBD2 agrees at 9 bases. J was trimmed by 4 bases and V by 4 bases; bases with no gene match: 6. Germline assignment: CDR1 SGHRS and CDR2 YFSETQ. CDR3 length: 14 residues. CDR3 protein: CASSTPGLAYEQYF. The DNA of the CDR3 is TGCGCCAGCAGCACACCGGGACTAGCTTACGAGCAGTACTTC.

The chain combines TRBV19 with TRBJ2-1; D not certain. The germline CDR1 and CDR2 sequences are LNHDA and SQIVND (reference sequence). The CDR3 contains 13 residues. Trimming took 7 bases from V and 5 from J, leaving 12 bases between them. The CDR3 sequence is CASMVGINNEQFF. Here the CDR3 DNA reads TGTGCCAGTATGGTGGGGATCAACAATGAGCAGTTCTTC.

This chain connects TRBV13 to TRBJ1-3, with D hard to call. The CDR3 is made up of 13 amino acids. Trimming took off 5 bases at V and 4 bases at J, with 9 bases between the two ends. Per germline, CDR1 PRHDT and CDR2 FYEKMQ (reference sequence). This CDR3 reads CASSRRDGNTIYF. Here the CDR3 DNA reads TGTGCCAGCAGCCGTCGAGACGGAAACACCATATATTTT.

The chain couples TRBV27 to TRBJ1-1; TRBD1 is a possible D gene (5 bases). The V end was cut by 6 bases, the J end by 1 base, with 30 bases between. Germline V gives CDR1 MNHEY, CDR2 SMNVEV (reference sequence). The CDR3 length is 20 residues. CDR3 in amino acids: CASSRTPATSGDAKNTEAFF. CDR3 bases: TGTGCCAGCAGCCGAACCCCCGCGACCAGCGGGGACGCGAAGAACACTGAAGCTTTCTTT.